These T cell receptor beta chains were read from a single sample in a study of blood T cell repertoires in COVID-19. Sequencing used immunoSEQ multiplex PCR; TCRdb keeps in-frame clones, though not all of them. The table shows around 300,000 clones, with about 82% occurring only once. The sample comprised peripheral blood. The receptor source for this set is a human donor in a cohort sampled during active COVID-19. The CDR3 runs from the conserved cysteine through the conserved F or W.

length: 12; V: TRBV27; J: TRBJ2-1; CDR3: CASRTVGDEQFF
length: 15; V: TRBV13; J: TRBJ2-7; CDR3: CASSTRTSGHYEQYF
length: 13; V: TRBV7-9; J: TRBJ1-2; CDR3: CASSNKANYGYTF
length: 13; V: TRBV19; J: TRBJ1-4; CDR3: CASSGQGGEKLFF
length: 22; V: TRBV21-1; J: TRBJ1-1; CDR3: CASSKEAPRVTGGIEVNTEAFF
length: 12; V: TRBV5-5; J: TRBJ1-1; CDR3: CASSLAQAEAFF
length: 14; V: TRBV30; J: TRBJ2-7; CDR3: CAWSVTGATYEQYF
length: 15; V: TRBV2; J: TRBJ1-5; CDR3: CASSGPDRRNQPQHF
length: 15; V: TRBV9; J: TRBJ1-1; CDR3: CASSGGQGRNTEAFF
length: 13; V: TRBV5-5; J: TRBJ2-7; CDR3: CASSPPQPYEQYF
length: 14; V: TRBV21-1; J: TRBJ2-7; CDR3: CAKVQVTRVYEQYF
length: 14; V: TRBV19; J: TRBJ2-2; CDR3: CASSIGGNTGELFF
length: 13; V: TRBV4-1; J: TRBJ2-1; CDR3: CASSQVLDDEQFF
length: 12; V: TRBV12-3/TRBV12-4; J: TRBJ2-3; CDR3: CASSEWRDTQYF
length: 14; V: TRBV9; J: TRBJ1-1; CDR3: CASSVGQERTEAFF
length: 16; V: TRBV5-4; J: TRBJ1-1; CDR3: CASTKTGEVRRAEAFF
length: 14; V: TRBV5-6; J: TRBJ1-2; CDR3: CASTSWWQGSGYTF
length: 11; V: TRBV6-5; J: TRBJ1-4; CDR3: CASSSREKLFF
length: 16; V: TRBV19; J: TRBJ1-5; CDR3: CASRAGRDRGNQPQHF
length: 13; V: TRBV29-1; J: TRBJ1-1; CDR3: CSVGGRGYTEAFF
length: 14; V: TRBV5-1; J: TRBJ1-2; CDR3: CASSGTGGDYGYTF
length: 15; V: TRBV7-8; J: TRBJ1-1; CDR3: CASSLAGTGNTEAFF
length: 21; V: TRBV7-8; J: TRBJ1-5; CDR3: CASSFETSQGTGVWSNQPQHF
length: 15; V: TRBV18; J: TRBJ1-2; CDR3: CASSPGQATNYGYTF
length: 15; V: TRBV5-4; J: TRBJ2-5; CDR3: CASSWENTGQETQYF
length: 13; V: TRBV12-3/TRBV12-4; J: TRBJ1-2; CDR3: CASRPDRRYGYTF
length: 14; V: TRBV11-2; J: TRBJ1-2; CDR3: CASSSYRGWDGYTF